This T cell receptor (beta chain) originates from a study of monozygotic twins with inflammatory bowel disease. Whole-study findings and limits: Fewer shared clonotypes with others were found in IBD patients than in healthy twins, especially with disease activity.

Notes on this clonotype: Antigen: not known.

TCRdb reprocessed the 5' RACE reads and reports one entry per CDR3 protein, with no DNA. This sample's table reports about 160,000 distinct CDR3 sequences. The CDR3 is 14 residues long. Germline loops: CDR1 GTSNPN, CDR2 SVGIG (reference sequence). Material: blood. The source is a human donor with ulcerative colitis or Crohn's disease, or a healthy co-twin of an affected twin (not recorded which). This rearrangement joins TRBV30 to TRBJ2-6. CDR3 in amino acids: CAWSRFSGANVLTF.